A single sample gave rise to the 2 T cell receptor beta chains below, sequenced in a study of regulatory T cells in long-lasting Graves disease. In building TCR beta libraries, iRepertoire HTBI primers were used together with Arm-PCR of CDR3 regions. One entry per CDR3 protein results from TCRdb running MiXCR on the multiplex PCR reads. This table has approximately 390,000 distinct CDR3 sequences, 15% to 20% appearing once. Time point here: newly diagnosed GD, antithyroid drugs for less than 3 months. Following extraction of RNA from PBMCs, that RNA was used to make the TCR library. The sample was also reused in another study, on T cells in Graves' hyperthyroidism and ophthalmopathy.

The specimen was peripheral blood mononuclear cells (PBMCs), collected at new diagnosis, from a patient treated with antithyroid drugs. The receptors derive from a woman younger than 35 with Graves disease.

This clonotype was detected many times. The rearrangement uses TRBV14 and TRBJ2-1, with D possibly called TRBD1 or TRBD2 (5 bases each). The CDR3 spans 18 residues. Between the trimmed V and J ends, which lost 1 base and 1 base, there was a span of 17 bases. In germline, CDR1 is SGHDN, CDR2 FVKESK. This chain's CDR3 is CASSQGAPVEGSYNEQFF. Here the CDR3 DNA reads TGTGCCAGCAGCCAAGGTGCCCCGGTCGAGGGGTCCTACAATGAGCAGTTCTTC.

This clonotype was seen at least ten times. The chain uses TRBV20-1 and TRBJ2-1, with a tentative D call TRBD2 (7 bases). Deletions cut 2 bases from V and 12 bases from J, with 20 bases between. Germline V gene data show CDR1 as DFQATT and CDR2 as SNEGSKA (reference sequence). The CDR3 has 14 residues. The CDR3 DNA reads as TGCAGTGCTAGATCCGGACAGTTGGGCGGGGGGCAGTTCTTC. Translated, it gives CSARSGQLGGGQFF.